This entry is about one T cell receptor beta chain. This specimen comes from a study of blood T cell repertoires in COVID-19. Trimming at V came to 4 bases and at J to 3 bases, leaving 6 bases not matched to a gene. This CDR3 has 15 amino acids. CDR1 and CDR2 (germline): LGHDT, YNNKEL (reference sequence). In the authors' workflow: Using reference gene primer amplification, nucleated cell counts were estimated. The method was immunoSEQ multiplex PCR; TCRdb's version includes in-frame clones alone and lacks a portion of them. The V and J calls and clone size come from that table; D and trimming were worked out from the DNA. The profile covers about 90,000 clones, with 85% to 95% appearing a single time and 6.3% taken by the ten largest.

The chain joins TRBV3-1 (or the pseudogene TRBV3-2) to TRBJ2-1, with 7 nucleotides matching TRBD2. Source material: peripheral blood. This receptor was taken from a woman aged 55-70 years with active COVID-19. In DNA form, the CDR3 reads TGTGCCAGCAGCCCGGGGAGCGGGAACTACAATGAGCAGTTCTTC. Amino acid sequence: CASSPGSGNYNEQFF.